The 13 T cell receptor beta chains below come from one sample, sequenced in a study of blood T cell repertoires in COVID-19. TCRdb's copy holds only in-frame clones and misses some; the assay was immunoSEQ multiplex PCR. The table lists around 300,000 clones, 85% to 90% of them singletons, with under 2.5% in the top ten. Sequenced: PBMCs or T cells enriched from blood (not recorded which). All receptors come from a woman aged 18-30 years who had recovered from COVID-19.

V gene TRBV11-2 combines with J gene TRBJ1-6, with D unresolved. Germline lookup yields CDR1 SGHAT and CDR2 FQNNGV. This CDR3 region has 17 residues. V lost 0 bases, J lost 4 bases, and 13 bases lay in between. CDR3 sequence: CASSLDRSGFYNSPLHF. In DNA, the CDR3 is TGTGCCAGCAGCTTAGATAGATCAGGATTTTATAATTCACCCCTCCACTTT.

CDR3 region: CSASKTESPKETQYF. In DNA, the CDR3 is TGCAGTGCTAGTAAGACAGAAAGCCCCAAAGAGACCCAGTACTTC. The chain combines TRBV20-1 with TRBJ2-5; the D gene is possibly TRBD1 (5 bases). Germline CDR1 DFQATT, CDR2 SNEGSKA (reference sequence). The CDR3 covers 15 residues. V was shortened by 3 bases and J by 3 bases, with 17 bases between the two germline ends.

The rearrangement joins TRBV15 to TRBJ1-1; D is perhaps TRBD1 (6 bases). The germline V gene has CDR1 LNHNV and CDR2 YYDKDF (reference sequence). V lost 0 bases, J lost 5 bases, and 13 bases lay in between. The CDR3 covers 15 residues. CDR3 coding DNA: TGTGCCACCAGCAGAGAGCAGGGGAGGGCGACTGAAGCTTTCTTT. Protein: CATSREQGRATEAFF.

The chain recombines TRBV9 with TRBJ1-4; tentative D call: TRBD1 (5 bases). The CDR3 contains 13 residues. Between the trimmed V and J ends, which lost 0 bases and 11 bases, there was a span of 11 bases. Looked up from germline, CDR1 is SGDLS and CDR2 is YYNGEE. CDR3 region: CASSVDLGRKLFF. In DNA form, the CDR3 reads TGTGCCAGCAGCGTAGACTTGGGGCGGAAACTGTTTTTT.

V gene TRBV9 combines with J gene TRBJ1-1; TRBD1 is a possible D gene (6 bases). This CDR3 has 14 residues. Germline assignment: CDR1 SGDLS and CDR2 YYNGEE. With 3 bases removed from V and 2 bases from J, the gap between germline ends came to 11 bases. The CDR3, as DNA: TGTGCCAGCAGCGCCTTAGGGGGTAACACTGAAGCTTTCTTT. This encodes CASSALGGNTEAFF.

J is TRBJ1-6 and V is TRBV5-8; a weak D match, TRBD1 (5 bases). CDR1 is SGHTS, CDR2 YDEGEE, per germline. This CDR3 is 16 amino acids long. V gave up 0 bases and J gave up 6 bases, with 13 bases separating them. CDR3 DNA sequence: TGTGCCAGCAGCTTGGCCGGTCAGGGAGGTAATTCACCCCTCCACTTT. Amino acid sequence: CASSLAGQGGNSPLHF.

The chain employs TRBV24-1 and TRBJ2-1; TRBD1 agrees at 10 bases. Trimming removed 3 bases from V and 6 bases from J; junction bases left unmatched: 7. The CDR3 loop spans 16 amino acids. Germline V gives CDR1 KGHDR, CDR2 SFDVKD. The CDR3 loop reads CATSDAAGTGVNEQFF. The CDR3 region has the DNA TGTGCCACCAGTGATGCGGCCGGGACAGGGGTCAATGAGCAGTTCTTC.

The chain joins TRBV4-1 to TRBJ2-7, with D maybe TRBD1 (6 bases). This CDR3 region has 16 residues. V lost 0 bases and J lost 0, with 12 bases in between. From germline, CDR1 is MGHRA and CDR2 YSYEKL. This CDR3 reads CASSQDRLDSSYEQYF. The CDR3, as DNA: TGCGCCAGCAGCCAAGATCGGTTGGACAGCTCCTACGAGCAGTACTTC.

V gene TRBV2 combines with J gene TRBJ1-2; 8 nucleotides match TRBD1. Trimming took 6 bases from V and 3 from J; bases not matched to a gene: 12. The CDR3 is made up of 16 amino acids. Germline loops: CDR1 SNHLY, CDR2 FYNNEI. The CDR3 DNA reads TGTGCCAGCAGCGCCCCCGGACAGGGTGGGGACTATGGCTACACCTTC. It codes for CASSAPGQGGDYGYTF.

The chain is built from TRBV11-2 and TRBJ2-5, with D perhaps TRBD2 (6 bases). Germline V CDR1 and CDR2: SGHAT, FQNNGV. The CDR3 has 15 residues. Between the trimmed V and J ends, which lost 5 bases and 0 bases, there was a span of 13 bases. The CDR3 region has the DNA TGTGCCAGCAGCCACTCCCGGGGGTACCAAGAGACCCAGTACTTC. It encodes CASSHSRGYQETQYF.

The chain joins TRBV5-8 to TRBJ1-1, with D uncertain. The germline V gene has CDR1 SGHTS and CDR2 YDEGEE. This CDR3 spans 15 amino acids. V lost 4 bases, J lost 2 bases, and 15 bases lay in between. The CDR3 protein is CASSVGAGSNTEAFF. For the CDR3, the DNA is TGTGCCAGCAGCGTGGGTGCGGGTTCCAACACTGAAGCTTTCTTT.

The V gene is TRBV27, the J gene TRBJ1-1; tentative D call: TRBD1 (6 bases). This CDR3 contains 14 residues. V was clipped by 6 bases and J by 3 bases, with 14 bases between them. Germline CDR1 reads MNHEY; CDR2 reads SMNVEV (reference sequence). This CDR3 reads CASSATGLDTEAFF. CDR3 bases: TGTGCCAGCAGCGCTACAGGGTTGGACACTGAAGCTTTCTTT.

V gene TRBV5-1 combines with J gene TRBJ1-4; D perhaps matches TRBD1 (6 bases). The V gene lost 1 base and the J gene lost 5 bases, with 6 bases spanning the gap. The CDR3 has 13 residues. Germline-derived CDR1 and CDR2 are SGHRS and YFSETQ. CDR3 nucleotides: TGCGCCAGCAGCTTGACAGGGAATGAAAAACTGTTTTTT. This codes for CASSLTGNEKLFF.